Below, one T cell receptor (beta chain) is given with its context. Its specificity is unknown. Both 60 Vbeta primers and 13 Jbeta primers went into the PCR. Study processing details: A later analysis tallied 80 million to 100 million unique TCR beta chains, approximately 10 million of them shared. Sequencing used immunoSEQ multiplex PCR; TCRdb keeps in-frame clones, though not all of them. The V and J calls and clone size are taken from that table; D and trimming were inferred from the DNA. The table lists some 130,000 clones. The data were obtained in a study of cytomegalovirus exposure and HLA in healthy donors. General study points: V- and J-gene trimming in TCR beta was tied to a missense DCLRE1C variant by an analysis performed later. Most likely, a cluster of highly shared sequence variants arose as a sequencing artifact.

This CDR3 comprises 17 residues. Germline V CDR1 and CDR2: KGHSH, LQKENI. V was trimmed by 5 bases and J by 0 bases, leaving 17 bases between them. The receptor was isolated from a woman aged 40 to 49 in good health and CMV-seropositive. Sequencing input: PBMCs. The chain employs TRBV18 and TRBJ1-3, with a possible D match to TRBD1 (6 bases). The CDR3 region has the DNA TGTGCCAGCTCATCGTTCGACAGGATAAGCTCTGGAAACACCATATATTTT. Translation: CASSSFDRISSGNTIYF.